Listed below are T cell receptor beta chains from one sample, sequenced in a study of cytomegalovirus exposure and HLA in healthy donors. The table came from immunoSEQ multiplex PCR; TCRdb's copy has only in-frame clones and leaves some out. The sample lists some 200,000 clones, 75% to 95% seen once, with 1% to 1.2% in the top ten. The source material was PBMCs. The receptors here all came from a woman between 18 and 29 years old in good health and CMV-seronegative. Each CDR3 is given without its conserved first and last residue.

J gene: TRBJ2-1; V gene: TRBV2; CDR3 protein: ASSDNARGPEQF
J gene: TRBJ1-1; V gene: TRBV27; CDR3 protein: ASSFDSMNTEAF
J gene: TRBJ1-4; V gene: TRBV6-5; CDR3 protein: ASRSNEKLF
J gene: TRBJ1-1; V gene: TRBV6-5; CDR3 protein: ASSYYRGSMNTEAF
J gene: TRBJ2-1; V gene: TRBV6-5; CDR3 protein: ASVGGNEQF
J gene: TRBJ1-2; V gene: TRBV5-1; CDR3 protein: ASSLATGTGVFGYT
J gene: TRBJ2-7; V gene: TRBV6-1; CDR3 protein: ASSDWSLAQSSYEQY
J gene: TRBJ2-2; V gene: TRBV2; CDR3 protein: ASNRLAGGTGELF
J gene: TRBJ2-5; V gene: TRBV6-1; CDR3 protein: ASSELAGGQETQY
J gene: TRBJ1-5; V gene: TRBV6-5; CDR3 protein: ASSDGKGVPQH
J gene: TRBJ1-3; V gene: TRBV7-9; CDR3 protein: ASSSPRGNENTIY
J gene: TRBJ2-1; V gene: TRBV30; CDR3 protein: AWTIKEGHVVEQF
J gene: TRBJ2-5; V gene: TRBV11-1; CDR3 protein: ASSQAGTQY
J gene: TRBJ1-5; V gene: TRBV7-2; CDR3 protein: ASSPRTGFNQPQH
J gene: TRBJ1-2; V gene: TRBV27; CDR3 protein: ASSLAPGDAYGYT
J gene: TRBJ1-5; V gene: TRBV7-8; CDR3 protein: ASSLEGPGFSNQPQH
J gene: TRBJ2-7; V gene: TRBV5-1; CDR3 protein: ASSFPGGAGGPSSYEQY
J gene: TRBJ1-1; V gene: TRBV4-1; CDR3 protein: ASSQVTLDRVAF
J gene: TRBJ1-2; V gene: TRBV6-1; CDR3 protein: ASSADRGRSVGYT
J gene: TRBJ2-7; V gene: TRBV5-4; CDR3 protein: ASSSQRGTYEQY
J gene: TRBJ2-7; V gene: TRBV6-1; CDR3 protein: ASSGSGKNEQY
J gene: TRBJ2-7; V gene: TRBV19; CDR3 protein: ASSISRGEQY
J gene: TRBJ1-1; V gene: TRBV5-1; CDR3 protein: ASSRTGKNTEAF
J gene: TRBJ2-7; V gene: TRBV19; CDR3 protein: ASSPRTSGSYEQY
J gene: TRBJ2-1; V gene: TRBV30; CDR3 protein: AWSVGGYYNEQF
J gene: TRBJ1-1; V gene: TRBV2; CDR3 protein: ASSESQGTEAF
J gene: TRBJ2-3; V gene: TRBV28; CDR3 protein: ASSLWKDRGPSVY
J gene: TRBJ1-4; V gene: TRBV5-1; CDR3 protein: ASRTGTANEKLF
J gene: TRBJ1-2; V gene: TRBV30; CDR3 protein: AWSVRRQGIDYGYT
J gene: TRBJ2-1; V gene: TRBV5-1; CDR3 protein: ASSLFQGSSSYNEQF
J gene: TRBJ1-2; V gene: TRBV6-5; CDR3 protein: ASSYRQGGGYT
J gene: TRBJ1-2; V gene: TRBV5-4; CDR3 protein: ASSLSNRGDRGSSYT
J gene: TRBJ2-5; V gene: TRBV18; CDR3 protein: ASSTRETQY
J gene: TRBJ2-7; V gene: TRBV29-1; CDR3 protein: SVESALAGEYEQY
J gene: TRBJ2-2; V gene: TRBV10-1; CDR3 protein: ASSEQGNAGELF
J gene: TRBJ2-7; V gene: TRBV10-1; CDR3 protein: ASTTLSASGNYEQY
J gene: TRBJ2-2; V gene: TRBV29-1; CDR3 protein: SVEWGTSGRGELF
J gene: TRBJ1-1; V gene: TRBV13; CDR3 protein: ASSARQGLVTEAF
J gene: TRBJ2-2; V gene: TRBV27; CDR3 protein: ASRPLTGTGGAGELF